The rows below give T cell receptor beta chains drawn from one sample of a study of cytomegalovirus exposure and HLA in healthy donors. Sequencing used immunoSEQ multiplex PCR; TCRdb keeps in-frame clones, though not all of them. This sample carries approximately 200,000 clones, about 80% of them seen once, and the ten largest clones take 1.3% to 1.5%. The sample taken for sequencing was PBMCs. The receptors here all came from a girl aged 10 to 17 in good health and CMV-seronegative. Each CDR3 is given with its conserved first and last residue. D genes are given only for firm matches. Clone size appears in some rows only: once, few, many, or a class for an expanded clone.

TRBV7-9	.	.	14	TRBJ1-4	CASSGGVGNEKLSF	TGTGCCAGCAGCGGAGGTGTGGGGAATGAAAAACTGTCTTTT
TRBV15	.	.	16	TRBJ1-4	CATSRDGAGLNEKLFF	TGTGCCACCAGCAGAGATGGGGCAGGGCTTAATGAAAAACTGTTTTTT
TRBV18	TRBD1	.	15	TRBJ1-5	CASSPTTGINQPQHF	TGTGCCAGCTCACCTACGACAGGGATCAATCAGCCCCAGCATTTT
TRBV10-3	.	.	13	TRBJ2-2	CAMGEANTGELFF	TGTGCCATGGGGGAGGCAAACACCGGGGAGCTGTTTTTT
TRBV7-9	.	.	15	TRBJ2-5	CASTIKYGDQETQYF	TGTGCCAGCACCATTAAATACGGAGACCAAGAGACCCAGTACTTC
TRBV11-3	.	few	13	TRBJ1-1	CASSLGQDNEAFF	TGTGCCAGCAGCTTAGGCCAGGACAATGAAGCTTTCTTT
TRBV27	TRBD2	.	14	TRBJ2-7	CASSPTSGSGEQYF	TGTGCCAGCAGCCCGACTAGCGGGAGTGGGGAGCAGTACTTC
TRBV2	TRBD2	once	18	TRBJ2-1	CASLRTSGIPTSYNEQFF	TGTGCCAGCCTGCGGACTAGCGGGATCCCGACTAGCTACAATGAGCAGTTCTTC
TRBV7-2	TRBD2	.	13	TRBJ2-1	CASSLGGGNEQFF	TGTGCCAGCAGCTTAGGGGGAGGGAATGAGCAGTTCTTC
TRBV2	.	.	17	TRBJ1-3	CASSGVGNLFSGNTIYF	TGTGCCAGCAGTGGTGTCGGGAACCTGTTCTCTGGAAACACCATATATTTT
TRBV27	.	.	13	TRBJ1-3	CASSPQAGNTIYF	TGTGCCAGCAGTCCCCAGGCGGGAAACACCATATATTTT
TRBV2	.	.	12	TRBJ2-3	CASNSRWDTQYF	TGTGCCAGCAACAGCCGTTGGGATACGCAGTATTTT
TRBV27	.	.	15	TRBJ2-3	CASVSRRASTDTQYF	TGTGCCAGCGTATCAAGGCGGGCTAGCACAGATACGCAGTATTTT
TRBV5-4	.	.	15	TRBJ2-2	CASSLPVGGTGELFF	TGTGCCAGCAGCTTGCCTGTCGGGGGCACCGGGGAGCTGTTTTTT
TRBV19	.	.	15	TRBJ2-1	CASSMEGRHNNEQFF	TGTGCCAGTAGTATGGAGGGGAGGCACAACAATGAGCAGTTCTTC
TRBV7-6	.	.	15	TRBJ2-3	CASSFSVANTDTQYF	TGTGCCAGCAGCTTTTCCGTGGCCAACACAGATACGCAGTATTTT
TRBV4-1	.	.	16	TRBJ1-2	CASSHVQPGKSYGYTF	TGCGCCAGCAGCCATGTACAGCCGGGGAAGAGCTATGGCTACACCTTC
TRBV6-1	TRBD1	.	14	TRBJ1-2	CASSGQGRDYGYTF	TGTGCCAGCAGTGGACAGGGGCGAGACTATGGCTACACCTTC
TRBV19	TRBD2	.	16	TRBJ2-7	CASSFRTSGVIYEQYF	TGTGCCAGTAGTTTTCGGACTAGCGGTGTTATCTACGAGCAGTACTTC
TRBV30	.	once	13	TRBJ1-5	CAREPKANQPQHF	TGTGCCCGGGAACCTAAAGCTAATCAGCCCCAGCATTTT
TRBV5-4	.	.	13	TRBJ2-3	CASSSTRGRGQYF	TGTGCCAGCAGCTCTACCAGGGGCCGGGGGCAGTATTTT
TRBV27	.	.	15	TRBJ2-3	CASSLSGRVPDTQYF	TGTGCCAGCAGTTTATCCGGGAGAGTTCCAGATACGCAGTATTTT
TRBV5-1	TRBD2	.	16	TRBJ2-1	CASSFGSLATFDEQFF	TGCGCCAGCAGCTTTGGTTCACTAGCGACCTTCGATGAGCAGTTCTTC
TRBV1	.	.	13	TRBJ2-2	CTSPTRRAGELFF	TGCACCAGCCCCACTCGGCGGGCCGGGGAGCTGTTTTTT
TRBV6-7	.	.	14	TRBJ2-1	CASSYHRVCHEQFF	TGTGCCAGCAGTTACCACAGGGTTTGTCATGAGCAGTTCTTC
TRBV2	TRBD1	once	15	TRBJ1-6	CASSDPGQGNSPLHF	TGTGCCAGCAGTGACCCGGGACAGGGAAATTCACCCCTCCACTTT
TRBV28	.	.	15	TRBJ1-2	CASSVYDRPNYGYTF	TGTGCCAGCAGCGTTTACGACAGGCCTAACTATGGCTACACCTTC
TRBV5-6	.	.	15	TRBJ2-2	CASSLGDPGTGELFF	TGTGCCAGCAGCTTGGGAGACCCAGGGACCGGGGAGCTGTTTTTT
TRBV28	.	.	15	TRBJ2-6	CASIPHGSGANVLTF	TGTGCCAGCATCCCGCACGGCTCTGGGGCCAACGTCCTGACTTTC
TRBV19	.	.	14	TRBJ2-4	CASSEDLTKNIQYF	TGTGCCAGTAGTGAGGACTTGACCAAAAACATTCAGTACTTC
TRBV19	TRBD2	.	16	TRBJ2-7	CASSIVARGGLTEQYF	TGTGCCAGTAGTATAGTAGCTCGGGGGGGACTTACAGAGCAGTACTTC
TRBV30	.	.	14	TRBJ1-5	CAWSWRGLVQPQHF	TGTGCCTGGAGTTGGAGGGGACTCGTTCAGCCCCAGCATTTT
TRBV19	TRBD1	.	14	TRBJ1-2	CASSIRQGQGGYTF	TGTGCCAGTAGCATCAGACAGGGCCAGGGTGGCTACACCTTC
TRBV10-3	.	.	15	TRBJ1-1	CAISESADLNTEAFF	TGTGCCATCAGTGAGTCCGCAGACTTGAACACTGAAGCTTTCTTT
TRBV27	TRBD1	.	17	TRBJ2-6	CASRDYTGGSGANVLTF	TGTGCCAGCAGAGACTATACAGGGGGCTCTGGGGCCAACGTCCTGACTTTC
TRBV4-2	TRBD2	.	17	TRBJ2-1	CASSQVGTSGVSTGQFF	TGTGCCAGCAGCCAAGTCGGGACTAGCGGGGTCTCTACAGGGCAGTTCTTC
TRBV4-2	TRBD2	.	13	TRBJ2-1	CASSQESGEEKFF	TGTGCCAGCAGCCAAGAGAGCGGGGAAGAAAAGTTCTTC
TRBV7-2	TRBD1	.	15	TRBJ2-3	CASSSRDRLTDTQYF	TGTGCCAGCAGCTCCCGGGACAGACTCACAGATACGCAGTATTTT
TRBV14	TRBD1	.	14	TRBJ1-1	CASSQDPRGFEAFF	TGTGCCAGCAGCCAAGATCCCAGGGGGTTTGAAGCTTTCTTT
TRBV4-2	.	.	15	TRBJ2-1	CASSPPSGSGSEQFF	TGTGCCAGCAGCCCTCCCTCCGGTAGCGGTAGTGAGCAGTTCTTC
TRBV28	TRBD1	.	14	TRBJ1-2	CASSPGQGNYGYTF	TGTGCCAGCAGCCCCGGACAGGGCAACTATGGCTACACCTTC
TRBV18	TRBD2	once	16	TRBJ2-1	CASSPELAGGNNEQFF	TGTGCCAGCTCACCCGAATTAGCGGGAGGTAATAATGAGCAGTTCTTC
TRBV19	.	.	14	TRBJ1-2	CASIPTGRDSGYTF	TGTGCCAGTATCCCGACAGGAAGAGATTCGGGCTACACCTTC
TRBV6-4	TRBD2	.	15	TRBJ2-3	CASSVTGGQGDTQYF	TGTGCCAGCAGTGTTACGGGAGGGCAGGGAGATACGCAGTATTTT